These 29 T cell receptor beta chains came from one sample sequenced in a study of T cell repertoires in cytomegalovirus infection. From the reads, TCRdb called clonotypes with MiXCR, one entry per CDR3 protein. The sample has around 200,000 distinct CDR3 sequences; about 18% are singletons. Sequenced sample: CD8+ T cells from PBMCs. The source is a human donor in good health (CMV status not recorded). Some clones in this sample may be carry-over from other donors' samples.

This clonotype has a handful of counts. V and J are TRBV28 and TRBJ1-1; D gene uncertain. Trimming removed 3 bases at V and 5 bases at J, with 13 bases between. CDR1 and CDR2 from the germline V gene are MDHEN and SYDVKM. The CDR3 extends over 14 amino acids. CDR3: CASSLAEGRTEAFF. The CDR3 coding sequence is TGTGCCAGCAGTTTGGCAGAGGGCCGGACTGAAGCTTTCTTT.

By share, this clonotype counts as medium-sized. The CDR3 bases are TGCAGCGTTGAGCCCGCCGGGCTAGCGGGGGGGACTGCAGATACGCAGTATTTT. The encoded protein is CSVEPAGLAGGTADTQYF. The chain recombines TRBV29-1 with TRBJ2-3; TRBD2 matches 12 bases. Germline V lookup: CDR1 SQVTM, CDR2 ANQGSEA. J was trimmed by 4 bases and V by 3 bases; bases with no gene match: 14. The CDR3 sequence is 18 residues long.

The chain uses TRBV9 and TRBJ1-4; 9 bases match TRBD1. Germline CDR1 is SGDLS and CDR2 is YYNGEE. J gave up 5 bases and V 4 bases, and 6 bases lay outside the gene matches. This CDR3 spans 15 amino acids. For the CDR3, the DNA is TGTGCCAGCAGCCCGAAGGACAGGGGAAATGAAAAACTGTTTTTT. Translation gives CASSPKDRGNEKLFF.

Only a few counts were recorded for this clonotype. The gene calls are TRBV4-3 and TRBJ1-2, with D possibly matching TRBD1 (6 bases). In germline, CDR1 is LGHNA, CDR2 YSLEER. The CDR3 runs 17 residues. Trimming stripped 0 bases from V and 2 bases from J, with 16 bases between. CDR3 in DNA: TGCGCCAGCAGCCAAGATCGTCAGGGGCCGACCAACTATGGCTACACCTTC. Protein sequence: CASSQDRQGPTNYGYTF.

This chain connects TRBV20-1 to TRBJ2-7; possibly TRBD1 or TRBD2 for D (5 bases each). CDR1 and CDR2 from the germline V gene are DFQATT and SNEGSKA (reference sequence). This CDR3 has 10 residues. Trimming removed 5 bases at V and 7 bases at J, with 9 bases between. The CDR3 nucleotides are TGCAGTGCTCTCGAGGGGGAGCAGTACTTC. Its translation is CSALEGEQYF.

This sequence joins TRBV6-1 and TRBJ1-5; 10 positions agree with TRBD1. J lost 2 bases, V lost 9 bases, and 7 bases had no gene match. Per the germline V gene, CDR1 is MNHNS and CDR2 is SASEGT. There are 15 residues in the CDR3. The CDR3 DNA follows: TGTGCCAGTCTCCGGGACAGGGGTGGCAATCAGCCCCAGCATTTT. Amino acids: CASLRDRGGNQPQHF.

The V gene is TRBV23-1, the J gene TRBJ1-4; the D gene is possibly TRBD1 (6 bases). TRBV23-1 is an open reading frame whose function is uncertain. Trimming cost V 2 bases and J 13 bases, with 23 bases left between them. The CDR3 loop spans 16 amino acids. The CDR3 loop reads CASSQGGPHARGGLFF. The CDR3 DNA sequence: TGCGCCAGCAGTCAAGGGGGCCCCCATGCCCGGGGTGGACTGTTTTTT.

V gene TRBV6-1 combines with J gene TRBJ1-1; D perhaps matches TRBD1 (5 bases). This CDR3 contains 14 residues. Deletions cut 2 bases from V and 10 bases from J, with 17 bases between. Germline V CDR1 and CDR2: MNHNS, SASEGT. The CDR3 bases are TGTGCCAGCAGTGAACAGGGAGTGGGATTAGGAGCTTTCTTT. It translates to CASSEQGVGLGAFF.

This clonotype has only a few counts. The V and J genes are TRBV7-2 and TRBJ2-3; the D is unclear. This CDR3 spans 14 amino acids. CDR1 is SGHTA, CDR2 FQGNSA, per germline. V dropped 4 bases and J dropped 0 bases, with 8 bases sitting between them. CDR3 residues: CASSSASSTDTQYF. The CDR3 DNA reads as TGTGCCAGCAGCTCAGCCTCTAGCACAGATACGCAGTATTTT.

This clonotype was counted ten times or more. V usage is TRBV7-2 and J usage is TRBJ1-5; possibly TRBD1 for D (6 bases). The CDR3 length is 17 residues. The V end lost 1 base, the J end lost 1 base, and 14 bases lay between the germline ends. Germline lookup yields CDR1 SGHTA and CDR2 FQGNSA. The CDR3 loop reads CASSLDVSGASNQPQHF. The CDR3 nucleotides read TGTGCCAGCAGCTTAGATGTGTCAGGGGCCAGCAATCAGCCCCAGCATTTT.

The genes are TRBV7-2 and TRBJ1-1; 7 bases are a match to TRBD1. Losses at the gene ends were 2 bases for V and 2 bases for J; bases not matched to a gene: 2. CDR1 SGHTA and CDR2 FQGNSA come from the germline V gene. This CDR3 is built from 14 residues. This CDR3 is CASSLTGENTEAFF. For the CDR3, the DNA is TGTGCCAGCAGCTTAACAGGGGAAAACACTGAAGCTTTCTTT.

The chain carries TRBV12-3 or TRBV12-4 and TRBJ1-1; tentatively, D is TRBD1 (5 bases). This CDR3 is 18 amino acids long. The ends were cut back, 4 bases at V and 3 bases at J, with 24 bases in the middle. CDR3 in amino acids: CASSSGPGTTIVDTEAFF. CDR3 DNA sequence: TGTGCCAGCAGTTCGGGTCCGGGGACTACAATCGTGGACACTGAAGCTTTCTTT.

This clonotype was observed a few times. The rearrangement joins TRBV28 to TRBJ2-7, with unresolved D. Germline V gives CDR1 MDHEN, CDR2 SYDVKM. Trimming pared 6 bases from V and 3 bases from J, leaving 9 bases between. The CDR3 loop spans 12 amino acids. CDR3 in amino acids: CASSPPYYEQYF. CDR3 DNA: TGTGCCAGCAGCCCCCCATACTACGAGCAGTACTTC.

The chain combines TRBV7-2 with TRBJ1-6; D uncertain. V dropped 2 bases and J dropped 2 bases, with 10 bases sitting between them. The CDR3 consists of 16 residues. Germline-derived CDR1 and CDR2 are SGHTA and FQGNSA. CDR3 DNA: TGTGCCAGCAGCTTAAGGGCCAGTCCCTATAATTCACCCCTCCACTTT. It codes for CASSLRASPYNSPLHF.

This chain connects TRBV15 to TRBJ2-7, with 11 nucleotides matching TRBD2. The junction had 5 bases not matched to a gene; V was cut back by 4 bases and J by 0 bases. This CDR3 is 16 amino acids long. Germline V gene sequence: CDR1 LNHNV, CDR2 YYDKDF (reference sequence). The CDR3, as DNA: TGTGCCACCAGCACCAGACTAGCGGGACCCTCCTACGAGCAGTACTTC. Its protein is CATSTRLAGPSYEQYF.

The table lists this clonotype with a few counts. V and J are TRBV10-3 and TRBJ2-5; D is unclear. The CDR3 contains 13 residues. V was cut by 6 bases and J by 5 bases, with 13 bases left in between. Germline V gene sequence: CDR1 ENHRY, CDR2 SYGVKD. CDR3 sequence reads: CAISRNDRETQYF. The CDR3 coding sequence is TGTGCCATCAGCCGAAACGACCGTGAGACCCAGTACTTC.

The rearrangement links TRBV7-8 to TRBJ2-1; D not certain. CDR3 length: 14 amino acids. Deletions cut 3 bases from V and 4 bases from J, with 10 bases between. The germline V gene encodes CDR1 SGHVS and CDR2 FQNEAQ. This chain's CDR3 is CASSLRQPYNEQFF. For the CDR3, the DNA is TGTGCCAGCAGCTTGCGGCAGCCATACAATGAGCAGTTCTTC.

This sequence joins TRBV11-2 and TRBJ1-5; 7 bases align to TRBD1. Germline V gene sequence: CDR1 SGHAT, CDR2 FQNNGV. The CDR3 loop spans 15 amino acids. With 5 bases clipped from V and 1 base from J, the junction kept 5 bases outside the gene matches. The CDR3 reads CASSLQGSSNQPQHF. The CDR3 DNA reads as TGTGCCAGCAGCCTACAGGGGTCGAGCAATCAGCCCCAGCATTTT. Full variable domain (rest looked up from reference TRBV11-2 and TRBJ1-5): EAGVAQSPRYKIIEKRQSVAFWCNPISGHATLYWYQQILGQGPKLLIQFQNNGVVDDSQLPKDRFSAERLKGVDSTLKIQPAKLEDSAVYLCASSLQGSSNQPQHFGDGTRLSIL.

The rearrangement joins TRBV9 to TRBJ2-7; perhaps TRBD2 as D (6 bases). CDR3 length equals 13 residues. CDR1 and CDR2 from the germline V gene are SGDLS and YYNGEE. The V and J ends lost 2 bases and 5 bases respectively, with 11 bases between them. The CDR3 spells CASSVNSGNEQYF. The CDR3 DNA is TGTGCCAGCAGCGTTAATAGCGGAAACGAGCAGTACTTC. Full variable domain (outside the CDR3, taken from reference TRBV9 and TRBJ2-7): DSGVTQTPKHLITATGQRVTLRCSPRSGDLSVYWYQQSLDQGLQFLIQYYNGEERAKGNILERFSAQQFPDLHSELNLSSLELGDSALYFCASSVNSGNEQYFGPGTRLTVT.

The chain is built from TRBV5-6 and TRBJ1-2, with 12 positions matching TRBD1. Trimming removed 3 bases from V and 4 bases from J; junction bases left unmatched: 13. There are 18 residues in the CDR3. CDR1 is SGHDT, CDR2 YYEEEE, per germline. DNA for the CDR3: TGTGCCAGCAGCTGGGGGACAGGGGGCTTCCGTATTTCCTATGGCTACACCTTC. It specifies CASSWGTGGFRISYGYTF.

J is TRBJ1-5 and V is TRBV7-8; D is undetermined. Trimming removed 5 bases at V and 3 bases at J, with 5 bases between. The CDR3 has 12 residues. The germline V gene encodes CDR1 SGHVS and CDR2 FQNEAQ. The CDR3 sequence: CASSQINQPQHF. The CDR3 region has the DNA TGTGCCAGCAGCCAGATCAATCAGCCCCAGCATTTT.

This clonotype has a handful of counts. J is TRBJ2-5 and V is TRBV5-4; TRBD2 aligns across 9 bases. CDR1 SGHNT and CDR2 YYREEE come from the germline V gene (reference sequence). V lost 2 bases, J lost 2 bases, and 4 bases stayed unmatched. The CDR3 extends over 15 amino acids. The CDR3 coding sequence is TGTGCCAGCAGCTTTGGCGGGGGGGTTCAAGAGACCCAGTACTTC. Protein: CASSFGGGVQETQYF.

This clonotype was observed a handful of times. Written as DNA, the CDR3 is TGTGCCAGCAGCTCGGGACTCTCTGAAGCTTTCTTT. It codes for CASSSGLSEAFF. The chain employs TRBV7-2 and TRBJ1-1; D is perhaps TRBD1 (5 bases). The germline V and J ends were trimmed by 4 bases and 6 bases, with 9 bases remaining between them. Germline V lookup: CDR1 SGHTA, CDR2 FQGNSA. The CDR3 length is 12 residues.

The chain employs TRBV12-3 or TRBV12-4 and TRBJ1-2; TRBD1 is a possible D gene (5 bases). CDR3 size: 12 residues. V dropped 1 base and J dropped 8 bases, with 8 bases sitting between them. CDR3 in DNA: TGTGCCAGCAGTTTAGGGGGGGAAGGCTACACCTTC. As protein: CASSLGGEGYTF.

The chain is built from TRBV6-2 or TRBV6-3 and TRBJ1-5, with 8 bases identical to TRBD1. V trimming: 6 bases; J trimming: 7 bases; junction bases outside the gene matches: 8. In germline, CDR1 is MNHEY, CDR2 SVGEGT. The CDR3 is 14 amino acids. CDR3 nucleotides: TGTGCCAGCAGCGACTTGGACAGGGACCAGCCCCAGCATTTT. It translates to CASSDLDRDQPQHF.

The chain recombines TRBV24-1 with TRBJ2-2, with TRBD2 matching 10 bases. CDR3 length equals 16 residues. CDR1 and CDR2 (germline): KGHDR, SFDVKD. V gave up 9 bases and J gave up 5 bases; unmatched junction bases: 11. Here the CDR3 DNA reads TGTGCCACCCGGGGGCTAGCGGGGGATAGGACCGGGGAGCTGTTTTTT. Encoded protein: CATRGLAGDRTGELFF.

This chain joins TRBV13 and TRBJ1-1, with D tentatively TRBD1 (6 bases). Germline loops: CDR1 PRHDT, CDR2 FYEKMQ (reference sequence). The length of the CDR3 is 13 residues. V was cut by 8 bases and J by 0 bases, with 10 bases left in between. Here the CDR3 reads CASYRGLNTEAFF. Here the CDR3 DNA reads TGTGCCAGCTATAGGGGGTTGAACACTGAAGCTTTCTTT. Full variable domain (missing parts from reference TRBV13 and TRBJ1-1): AAGVIQSPRHLIKEKRETATLKCYPIPRHDTVYWYQQGPGQDPQFLISFYEKMQSDKGSIPDRFSAQQFSDYHSELNMSSLELGDSALYFCASYRGLNTEAFFGQGTRLTVV.

This clonotype was observed a few times. This chain connects TRBV5-6 to TRBJ2-5; D possibly corresponds to TRBD2 (5 bases). The germline V gene encodes CDR1 SGHDT and CDR2 YYEEEE. The CDR3 runs to 13 residues. V dropped 3 bases and J dropped 3 bases, with 9 bases sitting between them. The CDR3: CASSSGLEETQYF. As DNA, the CDR3 is TGTGCCAGCAGCTCAGGACTGGAAGAGACCCAGTACTTC.

This clonotype has just a few counts. The germline gene is not matched at one end of the junction; a read error may be the cause. The V and J genes are TRBV7-6 and TRBJ2-1; 8 bases fit TRBD1. Germline CDR1 is SGHVS and CDR2 is FNYEAQ. The CDR3 loop spans 15 amino acids. This CDR3 is CASSLAATGANEQFF. The CDR3 DNA is TGTGCTAGCAGCTTAGCGGCGACAGGGGCCAATGAGCAGTTCTTC.